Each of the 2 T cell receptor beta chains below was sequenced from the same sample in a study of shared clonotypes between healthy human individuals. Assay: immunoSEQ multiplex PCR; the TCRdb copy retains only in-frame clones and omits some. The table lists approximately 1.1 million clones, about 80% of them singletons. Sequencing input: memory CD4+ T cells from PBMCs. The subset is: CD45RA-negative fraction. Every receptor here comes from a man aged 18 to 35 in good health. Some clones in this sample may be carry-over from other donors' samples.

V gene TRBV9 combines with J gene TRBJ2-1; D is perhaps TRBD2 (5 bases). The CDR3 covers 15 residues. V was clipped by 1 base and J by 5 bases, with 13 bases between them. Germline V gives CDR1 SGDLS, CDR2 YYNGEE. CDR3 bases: TGTGCCAGCAGCGTATTCAGTGGGCGGGACAATGAGCAGTTCTTC. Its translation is CASSVFSGRDNEQFF.

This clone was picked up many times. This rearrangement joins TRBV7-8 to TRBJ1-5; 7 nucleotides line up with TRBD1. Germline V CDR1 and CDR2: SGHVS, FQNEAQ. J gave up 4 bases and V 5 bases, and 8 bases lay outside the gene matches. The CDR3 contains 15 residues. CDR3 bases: TGTGCCAGCAGCGAAACAGGGGTGCGGAATCAGCCCCAGCATTTT. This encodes CASSETGVRNQPQHF.